The 22 T cell receptor beta chains in this list originate from one sample, sequenced in a study of shared clonotypes between healthy human individuals. Assay: immunoSEQ multiplex PCR; the TCRdb copy retains only in-frame clones and omits some. The repertoire holds some 1.5 million clones, with around 97% as singletons. The sample was naive CD4+ T cells sorted from blood. Sample subset: CD45RA+ positively selected. The receptors stem from a young man in good health.

This chain links TRBV7-2 with TRBJ2-4; 9 bases map to TRBD2. Germline trimming cut 3 bases from V and 3 bases from J; bases unmatched to any gene: 0. From germline, CDR1 is SGHTA and CDR2 FQGNSA. There are 14 residues in the CDR3. The CDR3 region has the DNA TGTGCCAGCAGCTTTAGCGGGAGCAAAAACATTCAGTACTTC. It translates to CASSFSGSKNIQYF.

This clone was recorded only once. The chain couples TRBV2 to TRBJ1-2, with 8 nucleotides matching TRBD1. This CDR3 region has 13 residues. Germline V gene sequence: CDR1 SNHLY, CDR2 FYNNEI. V dropped 4 bases and J dropped 4; count of bases not matched to a gene: 2. In nucleotides, the CDR3 is TGTGCCAGCAGTGGACAGGGGCCCTATGGCTACACCTTC. Translating gives CASSGQGPYGYTF.

The CDR3 spells CASSNTFGQNLNNEQFF. The CDR3 DNA reads TGTGCCAGCAGCAACACCTTCGGACAGAACTTAAACAATGAGCAGTTCTTC. The chain has TRBV11-2 and TRBJ2-1; tentative D call: TRBD1 (6 bases). Germline V lookup: CDR1 SGHAT, CDR2 FQNNGV. The CDR3 sequence is 17 residues long. The V end lost 5 bases, the J end lost 5 bases, and 22 bases lay between the germline ends.

The chain couples TRBV28 to TRBJ2-1; D uncertain. Germline V lookup: CDR1 MDHEN, CDR2 SYDVKM. The CDR3 is 12 amino acids. V lost 4 bases and J lost 12, with 13 bases in between. The CDR3 is CASSSLGRLQFF. DNA for the CDR3: TGTGCCAGCAGTTCTCTAGGTCGTCTGCAGTTCTTC.

The chain employs TRBV18 and TRBJ1-3, with a tentative D call TRBD1 (6 bases). CDR1 and CDR2 from the germline V gene are KGHSH and LQKENI. V gave up 3 bases and J gave up 4 bases, with 16 bases separating them. The CDR3 spans 16 residues. The CDR3 region is CASSPLRGGAGNTIYF. The DNA of the CDR3 is TGTGCCAGCTCACCCCTTAGGGGGGGCGCAGGAAACACCATATATTTT.

For the CDR3, the DNA is TGTGCCAGCTCGGTGGTCGAGACCCAGTACTTC. It specifies CASSVVETQYF. The rearrangement links TRBV18 to TRBJ2-5, with no clear D. Germline CDR1 KGHSH, CDR2 LQKENI. The CDR3 has 11 amino acids. Trimming cost V 6 bases and J 5 bases, with 7 bases left between them.

The chain has TRBV2 and TRBJ2-2; TRBD2 matches at 10 bases. Germline V lookup: CDR1 SNHLY, CDR2 FYNNEI. J was trimmed by 4 bases and V by 8 bases; bases with no gene match: 10. The CDR3 covers 16 residues. CDR3 DNA sequence: TGTGCCAGCGGAAAGCGGGAGGGCTTTACCACCGGGGAGCTGTTTTTT. Its protein product is CASGKREGFTTGELFF.

To note about this clone: In the same sample, other DNA sequences code for this CDR3. In nucleotides, the CDR3 is TGCGCCAGCAGTTCCGGGGACCAAGAGACCCAGTACTTC. As protein: CASSSGDQETQYF. The chain carries TRBV5-1 and TRBJ2-5; the D gene is possibly TRBD2 (5 bases). Germline lookup yields CDR1 SGHRS and CDR2 YFSETQ. Trimming took off 5 bases at V and 0 bases at J, with 8 bases between the two ends. The CDR3 is made up of 13 amino acids.

In DNA, the CDR3 is TGTGCCAGTAGTCCCCGCGGACAGGGTTACACAGATACGCAGTATTTT. Amino acids: CASSPRGQGYTDTQYF. The chain links TRBV19 to TRBJ2-3; 8 bases match TRBD1. Trimming at V came to 5 bases and at J to 2 bases, leaving 9 bases not matched to a gene. The length of the CDR3 is 16 residues. The V gene's germline CDR1 is LNHDA and CDR2 SQIVND (reference sequence).

The chain carries TRBV10-3 and TRBJ2-7; a possible D gene is TRBD1 (6 bases). The V end was cut by 7 bases, the J end by 2 bases, with 15 bases between. The CDR3 is 14 residues long. Germline V CDR1 and CDR2: ENHRY, SYGVKD. The CDR3 DNA sequence: TGTGCCATCACGAGAACGGGACAAACCTACGAGCAGTACTTC. This codes for CAITRTGQTYEQYF.

The J gene is TRBJ2-1, the V gene TRBV7-9; 10 nucleotides agree with TRBD2. CDR1 is SEHNR, CDR2 FQNEAQ, per germline (reference sequence). J gave up 4 bases and V 3 bases, and 3 bases lay outside the gene matches. CDR3 length equals 15 residues. CDR3 residues: CASSFSGRLYNEQFF. DNA for the CDR3: TGTGCCAGCAGCTTTAGCGGGAGGCTGTACAATGAGCAGTTCTTC.

The rearrangement joins TRBV21-1 to TRBJ2-3; the table's D call, TRBD1, was not checked against the DNA. TRBV21-1 is noted as a pseudogene. The CDR3 spans 16 residues. CDR3: CASSTRTGRITDTQYF. In nucleotides, the CDR3 is TGTGCCAGCAGCACACGAACAGGGAGAATCACAGATACGCAGTATTTT.

The chain joins TRBV5-1 to TRBJ2-5; D remains unclear. The CDR3 covers 15 residues. Trimming removed 1 base at V and 3 bases at J, with 13 bases between. Germline loops: CDR1 SGHRS, CDR2 YFSETQ. Here the CDR3 reads CASSLILEQEETQYF. CDR3 nucleotides: TGCGCCAGCAGCTTGATCCTCGAGCAGGAAGAGACCCAGTACTTC.

A note on this clone: This same CDR3 is encoded by further DNA sequences in the sample. The V gene is TRBV28, the J gene TRBJ1-1; D is possibly TRBD1 (5 bases). Germline CDR1 MDHEN, CDR2 SYDVKM. With 3 bases removed from V and 3 bases from J, the gap between germline ends came to 8 bases. The CDR3 loop spans 13 amino acids. The CDR3 is CASSLAGDTEAFF. CDR3 coding DNA: TGTGCCAGCAGTTTGGCGGGGGACACTGAAGCTTTCTTT.

On this clone: Other nucleotide sequences in the sample specify the same CDR3. The V gene is TRBV27, the J gene TRBJ2-7; 11 nucleotides match TRBD2. The CDR3 spans 15 residues. J was trimmed by 2 bases and V by 5 bases; bases with no gene match: 5. Germline CDR1 MNHEY, CDR2 SMNVEV (reference sequence). The CDR3 loop is CASSPGTSGTYEQYF. In DNA form, the CDR3 reads TGTGCCAGCAGTCCGGGGACTAGCGGTACCTACGAGCAGTACTTC.

The rearrangement joins TRBV6-1 to TRBJ2-3, with a possible D match to TRBD1 (6 bases). Trimming shortened V by 4 bases and J by 4 bases, and 9 bases separated the two germline ends. Germline V CDR1 and CDR2: MNHNS, SASEGT. The CDR3 contains 13 residues. CDR3 bases: TGTGCCAGCAGTGTAAACAGGGCAGATACGCAGTATTTT. It translates to CASSVNRADTQYF.

This rearrangement joins TRBV28 to TRBJ2-7; D gene unclear. CDR3 length equals 13 residues. Between the trimmed V and J ends, which lost 7 bases and 5 bases, there was a span of 15 bases. CDR1 MDHEN and CDR2 SYDVKM come from the germline V gene. The CDR3 loop is CASKSQQVDEQYF. The DNA for the CDR3 is TGTGCCAGCAAGTCCCAGCAGGTAGACGAGCAGTACTTC.

This chain uses TRBV7-8 with TRBJ2-7; D is possibly TRBD2 (6 bases). The CDR3 totals 16 residues. V dropped 5 bases and J dropped 2 bases, with 19 bases sitting between them. Germline V lookup: CDR1 SGHVS, CDR2 FQNEAQ. The CDR3 here is CASSHPPSGRPYEQYF. CDR3 DNA: TGTGCCAGCAGCCATCCTCCCTCCGGGAGACCCTACGAGCAGTACTTC.

V is TRBV10-1 and J is TRBJ1-5; weak D call: TRBD1 (5 bases). Trimming took 4 bases from V and 0 from J, leaving 22 bases between them. This CDR3 is built from 19 residues. Germline CDR1 and CDR2: WNHNN and SYGVQD (reference sequence). This chain's CDR3 is CASSGFTGRRRYSNQPQHF. The CDR3 bases are TGCGCCAGCAGTGGCTTTACAGGAAGGAGGAGGTATAGCAATCAGCCCCAGCATTTT.

The chain links TRBV5-5 to TRBJ2-3, with 7 bases fitting TRBD1. Losses at the gene ends were 2 bases for V and 4 bases for J; bases not matched to a gene: 10. The CDR3 consists of 16 residues. Germline V gene sequence: CDR1 SGHKS, CDR2 YYEKEE (reference sequence). The CDR3 protein is CASSFWLSTGADTQYF. The DNA for the CDR3 is TGTGCCAGCAGCTTTTGGTTATCCACAGGGGCAGATACGCAGTATTTT.

The chain employs TRBV7-9 and TRBJ2-3; maybe TRBD2 (5 bases). CDR1 and CDR2 from the germline V gene are SEHNR and FQNEAQ (reference sequence). The CDR3 consists of 15 residues. V was shortened by 1 base and J by 3 bases, with 11 bases between the two germline ends. The DNA for the CDR3 is TGTGCCAGCAGCTTAGGAGGGATTCTTACAGATACGCAGTATTTT. It yields the protein CASSLGGILTDTQYF.

The rearrangement joins TRBV5-8 to TRBJ1-2; D is undetermined. V lost 1 base and J 9 bases, leaving 10 bases between the germline ends. CDR1 and CDR2 (germline): SGHTS, YDEGEE. The length of the CDR3 is 12 residues. CDR3 DNA: TGTGCCAGCAGCTTGCCGCGGGTTAGCTACACCTTC. It yields the protein CASSLPRVSYTF.